One and the same sample provided the 17 T cell receptor beta chains below, sequenced in a study of cytomegalovirus exposure and HLA in healthy donors (dated by TCRdb to about 2017). The protocol used for the library was the immunoSEQ multiplex PCR assay. For the multiplex PCR, a mixture combining 60 forward primers for TCR Vbeta segments and 13 reverse primers for TCR Jbeta segments was used. As stored in TCRdb, this immuneACCESS dataset retains in-frame rearrangements with V and J assigned. A fraction of the clones does not appear; measured against another copy, unresolved V genes explain less than half of the discrepancy, and the remainder lacks a known reason. The sample records some 55,000 clones, roughly 80% of which are singletons. The leading ten clones occupy approximately 1.5% of the sample. The material sequenced was PBMCs. Receptor source: a man aged 35 to 55 in good health and CMV-seronegative.

J is TRBJ1-5 and V is TRBV27; 7 bases line up with TRBD1. The V gene end was trimmed by 5 bases and the J gene end by 4 bases; junction bases not matched to a gene: 11. CDR1 is MNHEY, CDR2 SMNVEV, per germline (reference sequence). CDR3 size: 16 residues. CDR3 bases: TGTGCCAGCAGTCCGCGAGAGGGGGCAAGTAATCAGCCCCAGCATTTT. Its translation is CASSPREGASNQPQHF.

This rearrangement joins TRBV4-3 to TRBJ2-2; a weak D match, TRBD2 (5 bases). Germline V CDR1 and CDR2: LGHNA, YSLEER. CDR3 size: 14 residues. V was cut by 5 bases and J by 5 bases, with 12 bases left in between. The CDR3: CASSYARETGELFF. DNA of the CDR3: TGCGCCAGCAGCTACGCTCGGGAAACCGGGGAGCTGTTTTTT.

On this clone: Distinct nucleotide sequences in the sample also encode this CDR3. CDR3 sequence (DNA): TGTGCCAGCAGCCCGGACAGGGTTGGCACTGAAGCTTTCTTT. Its translation is CASSPDRVGTEAFF. V is TRBV7-2 and J is TRBJ1-1; TRBD1 agrees at 8 bases. The CDR3 is 14 amino acids. The germline V gene encodes CDR1 SGHTA and CDR2 FQGNSA. With V trimmed by 5 bases and J by 4 bases, 6 bases remained unmatched.

The sample holds a few counts of this clone. The rearrangement links TRBV19 to TRBJ2-1; 12 bases are shared with TRBD2. Germline V CDR1 and CDR2: LNHDA, SQIVND (reference sequence). Losses at the gene ends were 6 bases for V and 7 bases for J; bases not matched to a gene: 7. The CDR3 runs 15 residues. CDR3: CASRRTSGDNNEQFF. CDR3 in DNA: TGTGCCAGTAGGAGGACTAGCGGGGACAATAATGAGCAGTTCTTC.

This chain uses TRBV11-3 with TRBJ2-1, with D unclear. CDR3 length: 15 residues. Trimming pared 2 bases from V and 5 bases from J, leaving 13 bases between. Germline lookup yields CDR1 SGHNT and CDR2 YENEEA. The CDR3 DNA sequence: TGTGCCAGCAGCTTAATCGGTCAGGTCGACAATGAGCAGTTCTTC. Residues: CASSLIGQVDNEQFF.

The chain recombines TRBV6-6 with TRBJ1-6; D is undetermined. Per the germline V gene, CDR1 is MNHNY and CDR2 is SVGAGI (reference sequence). V lost 7 bases and J 0 bases, leaving 10 bases between the germline ends. The CDR3 extends over 15 amino acids. The CDR3 is CASTGSISYNSPLHF. CDR3 nucleotides: TGTGCCAGCACGGGGAGTATCTCCTATAATTCACCCCTCCACTTT.

The rearrangement uses TRBV19 and TRBJ1-2, with D possibly being TRBD1 (6 bases). CDR3 length: 14 amino acids. CDR1 is LNHDA, CDR2 SQIVND, per germline (reference sequence). V was shortened by 2 bases and J by 3 bases, with 10 bases between the two germline ends. CDR3 loop: CASSIRKGDYGYTF. The CDR3 region has the DNA TGTGCCAGTAGTATAAGAAAGGGGGACTATGGCTACACCTTC.

This sequence joins TRBV5-4 and TRBJ2-3, with TRBD2 as a possible D gene (5 bases). Trimming took off 2 bases at V and 1 base at J, with 17 bases between the two ends. Germline-derived CDR1 and CDR2 are SGHNT and YYREEE (reference sequence). This CDR3 has 17 amino acids. The CDR3 coding sequence is TGTGCCAGCAGCTTACCTCTAGCCGGGTCCGGCACAGATACGCAGTATTTT. It encodes CASSLPLAGSGTDTQYF.

This clone was detected once. As DNA, the CDR3 is TGTGCCAGCAGCTTAGGACAGAACACTGAAGCTTTCTTT. Encoded protein: CASSLGQNTEAFF. The J gene is TRBJ1-1, the V gene TRBV7-6, with unresolved D. CDR3 size: 13 residues. Germline V gene data show CDR1 as SGHVS and CDR2 as FNYEAQ. Trimming removed 1 base at V and 1 base at J, with 4 bases between. The whole variable domain, filled in from reference TRBV7-6 and TRBJ1-1, reads GAGVSQSPRYKVTKRGQDVALRCDPISGHVSLYWYRQALGQGPEFLTYFNYEAQQDKSGLPNDRFSAERPEGSISTLTIQRTEQRDSAMYRCASSLGQNTEAFFGQGTRLTVV.

The J gene is TRBJ2-1, the V gene TRBV15; D gene uncertain. Per the germline V gene, CDR1 is LNHNV and CDR2 is YYDKDF (reference sequence). The ends were cut back, 2 bases at V and 3 bases at J, with 8 bases in the middle. CDR3 size: 14 residues. The CDR3 DNA follows: TGTGCCACCAGCAGACCTATTCACTACAATGAGCAGTTCTTC. Translation: CATSRPIHYNEQFF.

This clone was observed a handful of times. The chain is built from TRBV4-3 and TRBJ1-1; 7 bases match TRBD1. V lost 2 bases, J lost 5 bases, and 11 bases stayed unmatched. The CDR3 is 16 residues long. Germline V CDR1 and CDR2: LGHNA, YSLEER. The CDR3 loop is CASSQFIGGRGTEAFF. The DNA for the CDR3 is TGCGCCAGCAGCCAATTTATAGGGGGCCGGGGGACTGAAGCTTTCTTT.

This sequence joins TRBV7-2 and TRBJ2-3; a weak D match, TRBD1 (5 bases). CDR3 size: 14 residues. V shed 7 bases and J shed 2 bases, with 13 bases lying between them. Germline V gives CDR1 SGHTA, CDR2 FQGNSA. CDR3 coding DNA: TGTGCCAGCACCTTGACAGCTACCACAGATACGCAGTATTTT. This encodes CASTLTATTDTQYF.

The J gene is TRBJ2-1, the V gene TRBV5-1; 7 nucleotides align to TRBD1. This CDR3 region has 17 residues. The V gene end was trimmed by 0 bases and the J gene end by 2 bases; junction bases not matched to a gene: 8. The germline CDR1 and CDR2 sequences are SGHRS and YFSETQ. CDR3 protein: CASSLGATGVPYNEQFF. CDR3 bases: TGCGCCAGCAGCTTGGGGGCCACAGGGGTCCCCTACAATGAGCAGTTCTTC.

The V gene is TRBV30, the J gene TRBJ2-6; D unclear. V lost 8 bases to trimming and J lost 1 base, with 12 bases between them. Germline values: CDR1 GTSNPN, CDR2 SVGIG (reference sequence). The CDR3 length is 14 residues. This CDR3 reads CAGRKVSGANVLTF. Written as DNA, the CDR3 is TGTGCCGGCCGCAAAGTGTCTGGGGCCAACGTCCTGACTTTC.

The chain has TRBV19 and TRBJ1-5; D might be TRBD1 (5 bases). CDR1 and CDR2 from the germline V gene are LNHDA and SQIVND (reference sequence). This CDR3 comprises 11 residues. V shed 8 bases and J shed 6 bases, with 8 bases lying between them. CDR3 loop: CASWGLQPQHF. CDR3 nucleotide sequence: TGTGCCAGTTGGGGACTTCAGCCCCAGCATTTT.

The chain is built from TRBV19 and TRBJ1-4; 7 bases are shared with TRBD1. The CDR3 is 15 amino acids. Losses at the gene ends were 4 bases for V and 4 bases for J; bases not matched to a gene: 6. Germline lookup yields CDR1 LNHDA and CDR2 SQIVND (reference sequence). The CDR3 DNA follows: TGTGCCAGTAGTAAACCGGGACAGAATAATGAAAAACTGTTTTTT. Translating gives CASSKPGQNNEKLFF.

The V call is TRBV19, the J call TRBJ1-6; D is perhaps TRBD1 (5 bases). Between the trimmed V and J ends, which lost 4 bases and 6 bases, there was a span of 10 bases. The CDR3 runs 14 residues. Germline assignment: CDR1 LNHDA and CDR2 SQIVND (reference sequence). The CDR3 protein is CASSRSGGNSPLHF. CDR3 nucleotide sequence: TGTGCCAGTAGTAGGAGCGGGGGTAATTCACCCCTCCACTTT.